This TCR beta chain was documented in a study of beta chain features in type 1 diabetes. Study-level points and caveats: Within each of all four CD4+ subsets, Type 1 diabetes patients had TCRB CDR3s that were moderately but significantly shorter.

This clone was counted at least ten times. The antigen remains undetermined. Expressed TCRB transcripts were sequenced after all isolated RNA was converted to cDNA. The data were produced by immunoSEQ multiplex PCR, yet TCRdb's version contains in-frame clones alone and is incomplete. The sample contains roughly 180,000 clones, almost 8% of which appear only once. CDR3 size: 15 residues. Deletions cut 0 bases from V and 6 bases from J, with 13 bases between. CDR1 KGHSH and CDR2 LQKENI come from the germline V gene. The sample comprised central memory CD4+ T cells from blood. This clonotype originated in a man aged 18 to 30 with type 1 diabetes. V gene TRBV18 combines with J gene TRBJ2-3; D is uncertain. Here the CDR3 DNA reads TGTGCCAGCTCACCACCCAATCAGAACGGGGATACGCAGTATTTT. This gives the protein CASSPPNQNGDTQYF.